One T cell receptor (beta chain) is described in this entry. The data stem from a study of PD-L1 blockade in urothelial cancer. Clones were read by immunoSEQ multiplex PCR, and TCRdb kept only the in-frame ones, dropping some. This table holds roughly 50,000 clones, about 85% found once. This sample comprised PBMCs, obtained around atezolizumab (anti-PD-L1) treatment. The receptor's source is a man aged 55 to 70 with urothelial cancer.

CDR3 sequence reads: CASSSWPAGKETQYF. The CDR3 DNA reads TGTGCCAGCAGTTCCTGGCCAGCGGGGAAAGAGACCCAGTACTTC. The rearrangement uses TRBV28 and TRBJ2-5; 7 nucleotides match TRBD2. The CDR3 has 15 residues. The V gene's germline CDR1 is MDHEN and CDR2 SYDVKM. With V trimmed by 4 bases and J by 3 bases, 8 bases remained unmatched. The complete variable domain, with remaining parts taken from reference TRBV28 and TRBJ2-5, reads DVKVTQSSRYLVKRTGEKVFLECVQDMDHENMFWYRQDPGLGLRLIYFSYDVKMKEKGDIPEGYSVSREKKERFSLILESASTNQTSMYLCASSSWPAGKETQYFGPGTRLLVL.